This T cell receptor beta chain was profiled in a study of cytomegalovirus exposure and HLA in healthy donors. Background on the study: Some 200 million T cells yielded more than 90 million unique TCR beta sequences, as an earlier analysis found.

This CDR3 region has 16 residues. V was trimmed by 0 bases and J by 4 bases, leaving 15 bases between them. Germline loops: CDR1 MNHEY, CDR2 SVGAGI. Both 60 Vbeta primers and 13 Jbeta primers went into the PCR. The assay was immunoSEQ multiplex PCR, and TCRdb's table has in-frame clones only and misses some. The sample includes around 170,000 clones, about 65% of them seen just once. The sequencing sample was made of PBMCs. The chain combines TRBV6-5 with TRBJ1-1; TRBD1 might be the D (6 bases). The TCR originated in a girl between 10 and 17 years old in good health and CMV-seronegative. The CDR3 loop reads CASSYSTGGDSTEAFF. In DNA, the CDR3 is TGTGCCAGCAGTTACTCGACTGGGGGCGATAGCACTGAAGCTTTCTTT.